This T cell receptor (beta chain) was identified in a study of PD-1 blockade in classical Hodgkin lymphoma (dated by TCRdb to the early 2020s). At the level of the whole study: Nivolumab dosing was 3 mg/kg intravenously every 2 weeks, continuing until either disease progression or unacceptable toxicity. The study used TCR beta sequencing and CyTOF to define a peripheral blood immune signature of response to PD-1 blockade in classical Hodgkin lymphoma. Broader findings and caveats from the paper: The study was restricted to a single clinical trial cohort, and the causes of repertoire differences, possibly disease activity or prior therapy, were left undefined. By C4D1, a significant rise was seen in CD4+ TCR diversity but not in CD8+ TCR diversity (p=0.0027 vs p=0.16), and the rise was most apparent among complete responders (p=0.02). Lower diversity was observed in patients in whom nivolumab was started less than 1 year after ASCT, and these patients were excluded from later analyses so that confounding by immune reconstitution would be avoided. Trial patients with a complete response had baseline diversity similar to that of newly diagnosed patients, while partial responders and progressors had significantly lower diversity. Newly diagnosed patients were reported to have lower baseline TCR diversity than healthy donors, and relapsed/refractory patients were reported to have lower baseline TCR diversity still.

The time point label of this sample denotes: cycle 4 day 1 (C4D1), after less than 7 weeks of nivolumab. Relapse after autologous stem cell transplantation had occurred in all trial patients, and cohorts A, B and C were distinguished by prior brentuximab vedotin exposure. Magnetic negative selection with a Miltenyi CD4+ T cell isolation kit was used to purify CD4+ T cells from thawed PBMCs. The trial cohort comprised 56 patients with relapsed/refractory classical Hodgkin lymphoma whose best overall responses were complete response, partial response or progressive disease. In the multi-cohort phase II CheckMate 205 trial, trial patients received single-agent nivolumab. An independent review committee assessed best overall response using the 2007 International Working Group response criteria. PBMCs from the trial were collected at three points: immediately before nivolumab initiation (C1D1), and during therapy at cycle 2 day 1 and cycle 4 day 1. Peripheral blood was collected in 8 mL Vacutainer Cell Preparation Tubes, from which PBMCs were isolated by centrifugation and then cryopreserved. Purified CD4+ and CD8+ fractions were prepared only for cases in which an additional PBMC sample was available. Magnetically labelled cells were depleted on LS columns in a quadroMACS separator, and the flow-through was collected as the purified fraction.

On this clone itself: Its binding antigen is unknown. Within one base of it there is no much larger clone, and no base qualities were kept.

CDR1 and CDR2, per the germline V gene (reference sequence), are MNHNY and SVGAGI. Including cysteine and phenylalanine, the CDR3 has 15 amino acids. Of the read, only the CDR3 DNA is kept; its 45 bases are in frame from base 1. After removal of 4 bases from V and 5 bases from J, the junction retains 10 bases not matched to a gene. Genomic DNA was isolated using the Qiagen DNeasy kit from unsorted PBMCs as well as from negatively selected CD4+ and CD8+ fractions. TCR beta CDR3 regions were subjected to amplification by immunoSEQ multiplex PCR with primers that anneal to V and J segments. A synthetic immune receptor repertoire was used to minimize amplification bias, and remaining bias was computationally removed after sequencing. The original pipeline was this. Custom Python scripts were used to quantify repertoire diversity as the Shannon entropy index. The unsorted, CD4+ and CD8+ repertoires were each analyzed separately, with the exception of combined analyses, where CD4+ and CD8+ sequences were merged in silico. Clonal expansion was defined as a frequency increase of at least 2-fold after treatment compared with C1D1, and clones undetected at baseline were assigned a pseudocount of 0.5. Clones with 0 or 1 copy at C1D1 were defined as singleton clones, while clones with 2 or more copies were defined as non-singleton clones. By matching protein sequences in sorted samples from the same patient, clones expanded in unsorted samples were annotated as CD4+, CD8+ or unknown. Wilcoxon tests on paired samples were used to test diversity changes from C1D1 to C4D1. The table comes from immuneACCESS by way of TCRdb, which keeps in-frame sequences with V and J called. Part of the clones is missing from these tables; in studies checked, under half for an unresolved V gene and the rest for unknown reasons. V and J calls and clone size are those listed in that table; D and trimming were worked out from the DNA. Across this sample there are 25,000 to 35,000 clones, with more than 80% seen only once. The leading ten clones occupy about 0.59% of the sample.

This receptor was taken from a human donor with classical Hodgkin lymphoma. The input for sequencing was CD4+ T cells from blood, taken before the fourth cycle of nivolumab. Recombination joined TRBV6-6 with TRBJ2-7; TRBD1 aligns with 8 central bases. The base sequence is TGTGCCAGCAGTTCCCCGTCGACAGGGGACCACGAGCAGTACTTC. This encodes CASSSPSTGDHEQYF.